A single sample gave rise to the 3 T cell receptor beta chains below, sequenced in a study of technical replicates of blood from several donors. Produced via immunoSEQ multiplex PCR; TCRdb's table is partial and in-frame only. The table has around 49,000 clones, approximately 95% seen once. Sequencing was performed on T cells isolated from PBMCs. The receptors derive from a human donor in good health.

The chain carries TRBV7-9 and TRBJ1-2; 8 bases map to TRBD1. Trimming at V came to 3 bases and at J to 0 bases, leaving 3 bases not matched to a gene. From germline, CDR1 is SEHNR and CDR2 FQNEAQ (reference sequence). The CDR3 extends over 15 amino acids. DNA for the CDR3: TGTGCCAGCAGCTTTCAGGGGGCAGCTAACTATGGCTACACCTTC. This codes for CASSFQGAANYGYTF.

The rearrangement uses TRBV25-1 and TRBJ2-2, with 9 positions matching TRBD1. CDR3 length equals 16 residues. Germline V gene lookup returns CDR1 MGHDK and CDR2 SYGVNS. After removal of 5 bases from V and 7 bases from J, the junction contained 11 bases not matched to a gene. The chain's CDR3 is CASSPTGTGIIGELFF. DNA for the CDR3: TGTGCCAGCAGTCCAACCGGGACAGGGATCATCGGGGAGCTGTTTTTT.

V and J are TRBV27 and TRBJ2-7; 7 nucleotides agree with TRBD2. The CDR3 is 14 amino acids. The junction had 5 bases not matched to a gene; V was cut back by 2 bases and J by 4 bases. Germline CDR1 and CDR2: MNHEY and SMNVEV (reference sequence). The CDR3: CASSLASGVYEQYF. In DNA, the CDR3 is TGTGCCAGCAGTTTAGCTAGCGGAGTGTACGAGCAGTACTTC.